Below are 8 T cell receptor beta chains sequenced from a single sample in a study of cytomegalovirus exposure and HLA in healthy donors. Primers for the PCR totalled 60 Vbeta and 13 Jbeta. The data were produced by immunoSEQ multiplex PCR, yet TCRdb's version contains in-frame clones alone and is incomplete. The sample shows some 120,000 clones, about four fifths of them seen only once. The sample comprised PBMCs. These receptors all come from a man younger than 40 in good health and CMV-seropositive.

V is TRBV9 and J is TRBJ1-1, with D maybe TRBD1 (6 bases). Germline V gene lookup returns CDR1 SGDLS and CDR2 YYNGEE. This CDR3 has 13 amino acids. Trimming pared 0 bases from V and 10 bases from J, leaving 13 bases between. The CDR3 sequence: CASSVGGRRRAFF. DNA for the CDR3: TGTGCCAGCAGCGTAGGGGGGCGGCGAAGAGCTTTCTTT.

This sequence joins TRBV9 and TRBJ2-1, with D perhaps matching TRBD2 (6 bases). This CDR3 has 15 residues. Germline CDR1 SGDLS, CDR2 YYNGEE. Trimming shortened V by 3 bases and J by 0 bases, and 10 bases separated the two germline ends. The CDR3 region has the DNA TGTGCCAGCAGCGGGGACGGGAGCTCCTACAATGAGCAGTTCTTC. Amino acid sequence: CASSGDGSSYNEQFF.

This clone was recorded a few times. The rearrangement uses TRBV28 and TRBJ2-5; D may be TRBD1 (5 bases). Trimming left V 6 bases short and J 1 base short, with 9 bases between. The CDR3 is 13 amino acids. Germline loops: CDR1 MDHEN, CDR2 SYDVKM. CDR3: CASRGHTQETQYF. CDR3 coding DNA: TGTGCCAGCAGAGGACACACCCAAGAGACCCAGTACTTC.

V usage is TRBV28 and J usage is TRBJ2-7; 8 bases align to TRBD1. The CDR3 consists of 16 residues. Trimming at V came to 7 bases and at J to 1 base, leaving 12 bases not matched to a gene. Germline loops: CDR1 MDHEN, CDR2 SYDVKM. CDR3 region: CASIPTGAVLSYEQYF. CDR3 sequence (DNA): TGTGCCAGCATCCCGACAGGGGCCGTACTATCCTACGAGCAGTACTTC.

This chain uses TRBV7-2 with TRBJ2-1; D could derive from TRBD1 or TRBD2 (6 bases each). This CDR3 region has 14 residues. From germline, CDR1 is SGHTA and CDR2 FQGNSA. Trimming cost V 5 bases and J 4 bases, with 12 bases left between them. CDR3 DNA: TGTGCCAGCAGCATAGGGGGGCAGTACAATGAGCAGTTCTTC. Translated, it gives CASSIGGQYNEQFF.

A single count supports this clone. The chain links TRBV4-3 to TRBJ1-5; no reliable D call. Germline values: CDR1 LGHNA, CDR2 YSLEER. Between the trimmed V and J ends, which lost 0 bases and 9 bases, there was a span of 9 bases. CDR3 length: 13 residues. The CDR3 sequence: CASSQDSFRPQHF. The DNA for the CDR3 is TGCGCCAGCAGCCAAGATTCCTTTCGGCCCCAGCATTTT.

Comment on this clone: This same CDR3 is encoded by further DNA sequences in the sample. This chain joins TRBV6-1 and TRBJ1-5; no definite D call. This CDR3 is 13 amino acids long. Per germline, CDR1 MNHNS and CDR2 SASEGT. The V end lost 2 bases, the J end lost 4 bases, and 6 bases lay between the germline ends. The CDR3 DNA reads as TGTGCCAGCAGTGAATCAGGAAATCAGCCCCAGCATTTT. As protein: CASSESGNQPQHF.

The chain employs TRBV7-2 and TRBJ2-4; 8 nucleotides align to TRBD1. CDR1 is SGHTA and CDR2 is FQGNSA in the germline V gene. With 5 bases clipped from V and 6 bases from J, the junction kept 9 bases outside the gene matches. CDR3 size: 15 residues. CDR3 nucleotide sequence: TGTGCCAGCAGCCGCTACGGGACAGGTAGAAACATTCAGTACTTC. Translation: CASSRYGTGRNIQYF. The full variable domain, its missing parts supplied by reference TRBV7-2 and TRBJ2-4, is GAGVSQSPSNKVTEKGKDVELRCDPISGHTALYWYRQSLGQGLEFLIYFQGNSAPDKSGLPSDRFSAERTGGSVSTLTIQRTQQEDSAVYLCASSRYGTGRNIQYFGAGTRLSVL.